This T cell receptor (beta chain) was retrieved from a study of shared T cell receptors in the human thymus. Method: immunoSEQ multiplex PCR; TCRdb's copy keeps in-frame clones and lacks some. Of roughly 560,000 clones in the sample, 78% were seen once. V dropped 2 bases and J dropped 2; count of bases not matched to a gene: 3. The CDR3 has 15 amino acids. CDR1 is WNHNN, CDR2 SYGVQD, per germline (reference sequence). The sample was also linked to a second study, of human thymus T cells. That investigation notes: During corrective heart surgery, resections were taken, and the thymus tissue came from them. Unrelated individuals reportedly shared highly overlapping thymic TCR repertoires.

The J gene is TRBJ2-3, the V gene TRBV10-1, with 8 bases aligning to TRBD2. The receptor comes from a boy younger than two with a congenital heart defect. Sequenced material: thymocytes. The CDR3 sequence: CASSEAGGNTDTQYF. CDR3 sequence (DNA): TGCGCCAGCAGTGAGGCGGGGGGAAACACAGATACGCAGTATTTT.